One and the same sample provided the 24 T cell receptor beta chains below, sequenced in a study of vaccination effects on CD4 cells after COVID-19. Measured with immunoSEQ multiplex PCR; TCRdb has only the in-frame clones, and not every one. The repertoire holds fewer than 40,000 clones, with just over 70% as singletons. ViraFEST expansion of antigen-specific CD4+ T cells with viral peptide pools preceded sequencing. With roughly nine days of culture completed, CD4+ T cells were isolated. SARS-CoV-2 infection was confirmed by PCR in the person between March and December 2020. Antigens of these TCRs are unknown. The source was CD4+ T cells from PBMCs cultured with a peptide pool, collected before COVID-19 vaccination. Receptors originate from a human donor who had a prior SARS-CoV-2 infection.

V gene TRBV2 combines with J gene TRBJ1-2; D unclear. Germline values: CDR1 SNHLY, CDR2 FYNNEI. The V gene lost 3 bases and the J gene lost 5 bases, with 16 bases spanning the gap. The CDR3 totals 15 residues. This CDR3 is CASSDGRQRGYGYTF. The CDR3 nucleotides read TGTGCCAGCAGTGATGGAAGGCAGCGAGGTTATGGCTACACCTTC.

V is TRBV6-5 and J is TRBJ2-7, with a tentative D call TRBD2 (6 bases). V lost 5 bases and J 0 bases, leaving 14 bases between the germline ends. The V gene's germline CDR1 is MNHEY and CDR2 SVGAGI. The CDR3 covers 15 residues. The CDR3 sequence: CASSPYRGSSYEQYF. The CDR3 DNA follows: TGTGCCAGCAGTCCATATCGGGGGAGCTCCTACGAGCAGTACTTC.

This clone was seen once. This chain links TRBV11-3 with TRBJ2-3; D might be TRBD2 (7 bases). There are 16 residues in the CDR3. Germline loops: CDR1 SGHNT, CDR2 YENEEA. The V end was cut by 1 base, the J end by 4 bases, with 15 bases between. The CDR3 loop reads CASSLVGGRLSDTQYF. Written as DNA, the CDR3 is TGTGCCAGCAGCTTAGTGGGGGGGCGCCTTTCAGATACGCAGTATTTT.

The chain employs TRBV2 and TRBJ1-6; 9 nucleotides align to TRBD1. The V gene end was trimmed by 6 bases and the J gene end by 13 bases; junction bases not matched to a gene: 10. In germline, CDR1 is SNHLY, CDR2 FYNNEI. The CDR3 runs to 14 residues. CDR3 nucleotide sequence: TGTGCCAGCAGCGTCGGACAGGGGAGCCTTCCCCTCCACTTT. Translated: CASSVGQGSLPLHF.

DNA of the CDR3: TGTGCCAGCAGCTTAACGGGTGTTGGTAACTCCTACAATGAGCAGTTCTTC. Amino acids: CASSLTGVGNSYNEQFF. This chain joins TRBV7-3 and TRBJ2-1; D remains ambiguous. The CDR3 extends over 17 amino acids. The V gene's germline CDR1 is SGHTA and CDR2 FQGTGA. Deletions cut 0 bases from V and 0 bases from J, with 12 bases between.

The V call is TRBV29-1, the J call TRBJ2-3; 8 positions agree with TRBD1. CDR1 and CDR2 (germline): SQVTM, ANQGSEA. With V trimmed by 6 bases and J by 2 bases, 7 bases remained unmatched. CDR3 length: 14 amino acids. The CDR3, as DNA: TGCAGCGTAAGGACAGGGTCAATCACAGATACGCAGTATTTT. This sequence encodes CSVRTGSITDTQYF.

This sequence joins TRBV5-1 and TRBJ1-1, with D possibly being TRBD1 (5 bases). Trimming pared 1 base from V and 6 bases from J, leaving 10 bases between. CDR1 SGHRS and CDR2 YFSETQ come from the germline V gene. CDR3 size: 13 residues. CDR3 in amino acids: CASSLLGRAEAFF. CDR3 sequence (DNA): TGCGCCAGCAGCTTGTTGGGGCGGGCTGAAGCTTTCTTT. Supplemented by reference TRBV5-1 and TRBJ1-1, the full variable domain reads KAGVTQTPRYLIKTRGQQVTLSCSPISGHRSVSWYQQTPGQGLQFLFEYFSETQRNKGNFPGRFSGRQFSNSRSEMNVSTLELGDSALYLCASSLLGRAEAFFGQGTRLTVV.

This clone has only one observation. The J gene is TRBJ2-3, the V gene TRBV7-3, with D tentatively TRBD2 (6 bases). Looked up from germline, CDR1 is SGHTA and CDR2 is FQGTGA. The V and J ends lost 3 bases and 3 bases respectively, with 10 bases between them. CDR3 length: 14 residues. The CDR3 region has the DNA TGTGCCAGCAGCTTGGCGGGGAAAACAGATACGCAGTATTTT. The encoded protein is CASSLAGKTDTQYF.

The chain combines TRBV6-6 with TRBJ2-3; 9 bases fit TRBD2. CDR3 length: 16 residues. With 5 bases clipped from V and 2 bases from J, the junction kept 8 bases outside the gene matches. Germline CDR1 and CDR2: MNHNY and SVGAGI (reference sequence). The CDR3 sequence is CASSLRLAGITDTQYF. CDR3 in DNA: TGTGCCAGCAGTCTCCGCCTAGCGGGGATCACAGATACGCAGTATTTT.

The V and J genes are TRBV27 and TRBJ2-5; the D gene is possibly TRBD2 (6 bases). This CDR3 comprises 16 residues. The germline V gene encodes CDR1 MNHEY and CDR2 SMNVEV (reference sequence). Trimming left V 5 bases short and J 5 bases short, with 21 bases between. This chain's CDR3 is CASSILRASGRETQYF. The CDR3 DNA reads TGTGCCAGCAGTATCCTCCGGGCTTCGGGGAGGGAGACCCAGTACTTC.

This chain links TRBV18 with TRBJ1-6; the match to TRBD1 covers 10 bases. This CDR3 is 15 amino acids long. V gave up 5 bases and J gave up 8 bases; unmatched junction bases: 6. CDR1 and CDR2 from the germline V gene are KGHSH and LQKENI. CDR3 nucleotides: TGTGCCAGCTCAGAAGGACAGGGGGTTCATTCACCCCTCCACTTT. The encoded protein is CASSEGQGVHSPLHF.

This clone was detected a few times. This chain links TRBV18 with TRBJ2-2; D remains unclear. CDR1 KGHSH and CDR2 LQKENI come from the germline V gene. The germline V and J ends were trimmed by 3 bases and 4 bases, with 9 bases remaining between them. CDR3 length: 14 amino acids. The CDR3 sequence: CASSPERVTGELFF. CDR3 sequence (DNA): TGTGCCAGCTCACCGGAGCGCGTCACCGGGGAGCTGTTTTTT.

The gene calls are TRBV12-5 and TRBJ1-3, with D possibly being TRBD1 (5 bases). The CDR3 has 15 residues. Germline loops: CDR1 LGHNT, CDR2 FRNRAP. Trimming pared 6 bases from V and 0 bases from J, leaving 12 bases between. Here the CDR3 DNA reads TGTGCTAGTGGGAAAGACAGCAACTCTGGAAACACCATATATTTT. This sequence encodes CASGKDSNSGNTIYF.

V is TRBV5-4 and J is TRBJ2-2; D is unclear. Trimming took off 2 bases at V and 7 bases at J, with 6 bases between the two ends. The germline gives CDR1 SGHNT, CDR2 YYREEE (reference sequence). This CDR3 region has 12 residues. The CDR3 coding sequence is TGTGCCAGCAGCTTTGTTAGCGGGGAGCTGTTTTTT. Amino acids: CASSFVSGELFF. The full variable domain, with the rest looked up from reference TRBV5-4 and TRBJ2-2, is ETGVTQSPTHLIKTRGQQVTLRCSSQSGHNTVSWYQQALGQGPQFIFQYYREEENGRGNFPPRFSGLQFPNYSSELNVNALELDDSALYLCASSFVSGELFFGEGSRLTVL.

On this clone: The junction departs from the called germline gene at one end, perhaps through a read error. The chain carries TRBV5-6 and TRBJ2-7, with TRBD2 as a possible D gene (5 bases). This CDR3 is 13 amino acids long. Germline lookup yields CDR1 SGHDT and CDR2 YYEEEE. CDR3 protein: CASRRDYSNEQYF. CDR3 DNA: TGTGCCAGCAGACGGGATTACTCCAACGAGCAGTACTTC.

In this sample, this clone turned up a few times. This sequence joins TRBV21-1 and TRBJ1-2. TRBV21-1 is a pseudogene locus. The CDR3 is made up of 14 amino acids. CDR3 sequence reads: CASTGPGSNYGYTF. CDR3 coding DNA: TGTGCCAGCACGGGCCCGGGGTCCAACTATGGCTACACCTTC.

This rearrangement joins TRBV12-3 or TRBV12-4 to TRBJ1-1; 7 bases line up with TRBD1. Unmatched junction bases numbered 4, after V lost 6 bases and J lost 3 bases. This CDR3 contains 13 residues. CDR3 loop: CASRRDRYTEAFF. The CDR3 DNA is TGTGCCAGCAGACGGGACAGATACACTGAAGCTTTCTTT.

This clone has a handful of counts. The V and J genes are TRBV5-1 and TRBJ1-1; D uncertain. The CDR3 runs 14 residues. Trimming took 4 bases from V and 2 from J, leaving 12 bases between them. The germline V gene has CDR1 SGHRS and CDR2 YFSETQ. The CDR3 DNA sequence: TGCGCCAGCAGCCCCCTACTGACCAACACTGAAGCTTTCTTT. This codes for CASSPLLTNTEAFF.

The CDR3 sequence is CASSAARTPNTEAFF. The CDR3, as DNA: TGTGCCAGTAGTGCCGCGCGGACGCCTAACACTGAAGCTTTCTTT. The V call is TRBV19, the J call TRBJ1-1; D is uncertain. Germline V gene data show CDR1 as LNHDA and CDR2 as SQIVND (reference sequence). This CDR3 comprises 15 residues. With 5 bases removed from V and 2 bases from J, the gap between germline ends came to 15 bases.

V usage is TRBV5-8 and J usage is TRBJ1-4; D is undetermined. The V end lost 7 bases, the J end lost 5 bases, and 9 bases lay between the germline ends. The CDR3 has 12 residues. Germline loops: CDR1 SGHTS, CDR2 YDEGEE. The CDR3 is CASSSGNEKLFF. The CDR3 DNA reads as TGTGCCAGCTCTTCGGGGAATGAAAAACTGTTTTTT.

In DNA, the CDR3 is TGTGCCAGCAGCTTAGATACGGGCCCCGGCTACGAGCAGTACTTC. Amino acids: CASSLDTGPGYEQYF. This chain uses TRBV7-6 with TRBJ2-7; no definite D call. CDR1 is SGHVS, CDR2 FNYEAQ, per germline. The CDR3 has 15 amino acids. The V and J ends lost 1 base and 3 bases respectively, with 13 bases between them.

V gene TRBV5-1 combines with J gene TRBJ2-2, with 10 bases aligning to TRBD2. V lost 3 bases and J lost 0; bases outside the gene matches: 2. This CDR3 contains 16 residues. Germline V CDR1 and CDR2: SGHRS, YFSETQ. This chain's CDR3 is CASSSGLAANTGELFF. The CDR3 nucleotides read TGCGCCAGCAGCTCCGGACTAGCGGCGAACACCGGGGAGCTGTTTTTT.

J is TRBJ1-2 and V is TRBV7-9; D gene unclear. Germline V gives CDR1 SEHNR, CDR2 FQNEAQ (reference sequence). CDR3 length: 15 amino acids. V was trimmed by 2 bases and J by 0 bases, leaving 10 bases between them. CDR3 region: CASSLTSRSNYGYTF. CDR3 DNA: TGTGCCAGCAGCTTAACTTCCAGGTCTAACTATGGCTACACCTTC.

V gene TRBV19 combines with J gene TRBJ1-1; tentative D call: TRBD1 (6 bases). Germline V lookup: CDR1 LNHDA, CDR2 SQIVND (reference sequence). The CDR3 contains 14 residues. Trimming removed 3 bases from V and 2 bases from J, with 10 bases in between. CDR3 in DNA: TGTGCCAGTAGTATCCTAGGGACAAACACTGAAGCTTTCTTT. Translation: CASSILGTNTEAFF.